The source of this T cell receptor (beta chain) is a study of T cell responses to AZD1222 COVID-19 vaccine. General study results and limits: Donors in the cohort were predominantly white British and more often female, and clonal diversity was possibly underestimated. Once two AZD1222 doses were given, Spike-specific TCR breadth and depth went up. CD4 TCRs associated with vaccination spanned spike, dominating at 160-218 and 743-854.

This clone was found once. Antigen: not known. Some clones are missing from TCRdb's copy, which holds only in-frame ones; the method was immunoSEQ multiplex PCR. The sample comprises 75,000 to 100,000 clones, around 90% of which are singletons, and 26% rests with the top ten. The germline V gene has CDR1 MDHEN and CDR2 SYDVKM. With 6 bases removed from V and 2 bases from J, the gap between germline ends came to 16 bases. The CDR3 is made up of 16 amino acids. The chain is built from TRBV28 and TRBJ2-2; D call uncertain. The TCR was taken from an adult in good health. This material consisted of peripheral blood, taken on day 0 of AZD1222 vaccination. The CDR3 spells CASRGFGQRNTGELFF. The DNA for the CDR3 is TGTGCCAGCAGGGGTTTCGGGCAGAGAAACACCGGGGAGCTGTTTTTT.